Listed here are 22 T cell receptor beta chains from one sample, sequenced in a study of human T cells and chemical hapten exposure. Time point specified: pre-sensitization, week 0. The treatment here: therapeutic diphenylcyclopropenone sensitization with weekly scalp DPC. MiXCR was run by TCRdb on the RACE reads, yielding one entry per CDR3 protein. In the table there are 300,000 to 450,000 distinct CDR3 sequences, around 5.5% of which are singletons. The specimen comprised whole blood, sampled in connection with sensitization to the hapten diphenylcyclopropenone (DPC). The receptors were gathered from a woman aged 18-30 years with alopecia areata. Some clones in this sample may be carry-over from other donors' samples.

This clonotype was observed many times. V is TRBV10-3 and J is TRBJ1-5; 7 positions match TRBD1. Germline loops: CDR1 ENHRY, CDR2 SYGVKD. After removal of 5 bases from V and 4 bases from J, the junction contained 5 bases not matched to a gene. This CDR3 spans 14 amino acids. The CDR3 DNA sequence: TGTGCCATCAGTCCTGACAGGGCAAATCAGCCCCAGCATTTT. Amino acids: CAISPDRANQPQHF.

The chain recombines TRBV7-2 with TRBJ1-2, with D maybe TRBD1 (6 bases). Germline CDR1 reads SGHTA; CDR2 reads FQGNSA. This CDR3 has 15 residues. V was clipped by 3 bases and J by 8 bases, with 19 bases between them. CDR3 in amino acids: CASSLSSLGHGGYTF. For the CDR3, the DNA is TGTGCCAGCAGCTTGAGCTCTTTGGGACACGGAGGCTACACCTTC. The whole variable domain, remainder taken from reference TRBV7-2 and TRBJ1-2, is GAGVSQSPSNKVTEKGKDVELRCDPISGHTALYWYRQSLGQGLEFLIYFQGNSAPDKSGLPSDRFSAERTGGSVSTLTIQRTQQEDSAVYLCASSLSSLGHGGYTFGSGTRLTVV.

Only a few counts were recorded for this clonotype. The rearrangement links TRBV5-1 to TRBJ1-1; no clear D gene. The ends were cut back, 1 base at V and 1 base at J, with 8 bases in the middle. The CDR3 spans 14 residues. CDR1 is SGHRS and CDR2 is YFSETQ in the germline V gene. CDR3 loop: CASSLNSGNTEAFF. The CDR3 DNA sequence: TGCGCCAGCAGCTTGAATTCAGGGAACACTGAAGCTTTCTTT.

This clonotype was seen only once. The rearrangement uses TRBV29-1 and TRBJ2-1; unclear D gene. This CDR3 has 12 residues. In germline, CDR1 is SQVTM, CDR2 ANQGSEA. V was pared by 6 bases and J by 6 bases, with 12 bases between. In DNA, the CDR3 is TGCAGCGTAGTCCTGGGCCCCAATGAGCAGTTCTTC. Amino acid sequence: CSVVLGPNEQFF.

A few counts support this clonotype. This sequence joins TRBV6-1 and TRBJ2-5; TRBD1 matches at 7 bases. The CDR3 consists of 13 residues. V lost 11 bases and J lost 3; bases outside the gene matches: 9. Germline loops: CDR1 MNHNS, CDR2 SASEGT. CDR3 DNA: TGTGCCGGCGCGTGGACAGGCGAAGAGACCCAGTACTTC. This encodes CAGAWTGEETQYF.

In this sample, this clonotype turned up a few times. The chain recombines TRBV9 with TRBJ1-2; D may be TRBD1 (6 bases). With 2 bases removed from V and 4 bases from J, the gap between germline ends came to 9 bases. Germline-derived CDR1 and CDR2 are SGDLS and YYNGEE. The CDR3 has 13 residues. This CDR3 is CASSVGQPYGYTF. The CDR3 DNA reads TGTGCCAGCAGCGTCGGACAGCCCTATGGCTACACCTTC.

This clonotype has a handful of counts. The rearrangement links TRBV27 to TRBJ2-3; D uncertain. Trimming removed 4 bases at V and 0 bases at J, with 11 bases between. The germline V gene has CDR1 MNHEY and CDR2 SMNVEV (reference sequence). This CDR3 region has 15 residues. The CDR3 DNA sequence: TGTGCCAGCAGTTCTCCATTGACTAGCACAGATACGCAGTATTTT. Translating gives CASSSPLTSTDTQYF.

CDR3 region: CASRALAGQGKYNEQFF. The CDR3, as DNA: TGTGCCAGCAGGGCCCTGGCGGGACAGGGTAAATACAATGAGCAGTTCTTC. The V call is TRBV6-2 or TRBV6-3, the J call TRBJ2-1; 9 positions agree with TRBD1. CDR3 length: 17 amino acids. The germline V gene has CDR1 MNHEY and CDR2 SVGEGT. J gave up 4 bases and V 6 bases, and 13 bases lay outside the gene matches.

This clonotype was recorded a few times. The chain has TRBV12-3 or TRBV12-4 and TRBJ2-3, with 9 bases identical to TRBD2. The CDR3 sequence is 17 residues long. After removal of 1 base from V and 4 bases from J, the junction contained 9 bases not matched to a gene. The CDR3 sequence is CASSLDLRGGRADTQYF. CDR3 coding DNA: TGTGCCAGCAGTTTAGACTTGCGGGGGGGCCGGGCAGATACGCAGTATTTT.

This clonotype was counted ten times or more. The chain combines TRBV5-1 with TRBJ2-3; D call uncertain. V shed 4 bases and J shed 6 bases, with 15 bases lying between them. The CDR3 is 14 residues long. Germline CDR1 SGHRS, CDR2 YFSETQ. The CDR3 DNA reads TGCGCCAGCAGCGCGAGCACGTTGAGTGATACGCAGTATTTT. It is translated as CASSASTLSDTQYF.

This clonotype has more than one count but fewer than ten. The gene calls are TRBV6-6 and TRBJ2-3, with TRBD2 matching 7 bases. The CDR3 totals 13 residues. Germline V gene sequence: CDR1 MNHNY, CDR2 SVGAGI (reference sequence). Losses at the gene ends were 5 bases for V and 6 bases for J; bases not matched to a gene: 5. DNA for the CDR3: TGTGCCAGCAGTGGCGGGGGTTCCGATACGCAGTATTTT. It translates to CASSGGGSDTQYF.

The CDR3 sequence is CSAPQGGGETQYF. CDR3 nucleotide sequence: TGCAGCGCCCCCCAGGGAGGGGGAGAGACCCAGTACTTC. The chain carries TRBV29-1 and TRBJ2-5, with D possibly being TRBD2 (7 bases). V dropped 7 bases and J dropped 4 bases, with 16 bases sitting between them. This CDR3 has 13 amino acids. CDR1 is SQVTM and CDR2 is ANQGSEA in the germline V gene.

This clonotype has only a few counts. The J gene is TRBJ2-7, the V gene TRBV7-2, with D unclear. This CDR3 is built from 13 residues. The V end was cut by 3 bases, the J end by 8 bases, with 14 bases between. The germline V gene has CDR1 SGHTA and CDR2 FQGNSA. The CDR3 DNA follows: TGTGCCAGCAGCTTTACCTCGTACGGTCAGCAGTACTTC. The encoded protein is CASSFTSYGQQYF.

The CDR3 here is CASSLAGRHEQYF. The CDR3 region has the DNA TGTGCCAGCAGCTTAGCGGGGCGACACGAGCAGTACTTC. The V and J genes are TRBV7-9 and TRBJ2-7; TRBD1 is a possible D gene (5 bases). V was cut by 0 bases and J by 5 bases, with 8 bases left in between. The CDR3 loop spans 13 amino acids. Germline CDR1 is SEHNR and CDR2 is FQNEAQ (reference sequence).

The chain carries TRBV5-6 and TRBJ1-2; D not certain. The V end lost 4 bases, the J end lost 4 bases, and 11 bases lay between the germline ends. Germline-derived CDR1 and CDR2 are SGHDT and YYEEEE. The length of the CDR3 is 13 residues. The CDR3 loop is CASSVMDTYGYTF. The CDR3 DNA is TGTGCCAGCAGCGTCATGGATACCTATGGCTACACCTTC.

This clonotype showed up many times. This rearrangement joins TRBV5-6 to TRBJ2-1; 9 bases are a match to TRBD1. After removal of 0 bases from V and 2 bases from J, the junction contained 0 bases not matched to a gene. Germline values: CDR1 SGHDT, CDR2 YYEEEE. This CDR3 has 15 amino acids. As DNA, the CDR3 is TGTGCCAGCAGCTTGGGACAGGGGGCCTACAATGAGCAGTTCTTC. This sequence encodes CASSLGQGAYNEQFF.

At least ten counts were recorded for this clonotype. This chain uses TRBV7-2 with TRBJ2-5; D is undetermined. The V end was cut by 5 bases, the J end by 1 base, with 11 bases between. The CDR3 extends over 14 amino acids. Germline loops: CDR1 SGHTA, CDR2 FQGNSA. CDR3 sequence: CASSPNLIQETQYF. As DNA, the CDR3 is TGTGCCAGCAGCCCAAACTTAATCCAAGAGACCCAGTACTTC.

There are a few counts of this clonotype. The chain employs TRBV28 and TRBJ2-1; D unclear. This CDR3 comprises 14 residues. Trimming left V 4 bases short and J 4 bases short, with 11 bases between. CDR1 is MDHEN, CDR2 SYDVKM, per germline. This CDR3 is CASSSLTEYNEQFF. CDR3 sequence (DNA): TGTGCCAGCAGTTCGCTGACGGAGTACAATGAGCAGTTCTTC.

This clonotype was observed many times. This sequence joins TRBV5-1 and TRBJ2-2; weak D call: TRBD1 (6 bases). The V end lost 4 bases, the J end lost 4 bases, and 14 bases lay between the germline ends. The CDR3 is 15 amino acids. From germline, CDR1 is SGHRS and CDR2 YFSETQ. CDR3 sequence reads: CASSLDPGATGELFF. CDR3 sequence (DNA): TGCGCCAGCAGCCTGGACCCAGGGGCCACCGGGGAGCTGTTTTTT.

The chain's CDR3 is CASSLVARVEKLFF. The CDR3 region has the DNA TGTGCCAGCAGCTTAGTAGCCAGAGTAGAAAAACTGTTTTTT. The chain carries TRBV7-6 and TRBJ1-4, with D hard to call. The CDR3 covers 14 residues. Trimming pared 1 base from V and 8 bases from J, leaving 11 bases between. CDR1 SGHVS and CDR2 FNYEAQ come from the germline V gene.

The sample holds a few counts of this clonotype. The V gene is TRBV29-1, the J gene TRBJ1-3; D is possibly TRBD1 (6 bases). The germline V gene encodes CDR1 SQVTM and CDR2 ANQGSEA. V was trimmed by 7 bases and J by 4 bases, leaving 17 bases between them. The CDR3 has 14 amino acids. The CDR3 nucleotides read TGCAGCGCAAGGGGGGGAATGGGAGGAAACACCATATATTTT. This sequence encodes CSARGGMGGNTIYF.

This clonotype was counted at least ten times. The chain joins TRBV2 to TRBJ2-5; D remains ambiguous. CDR1 SNHLY and CDR2 FYNNEI come from the germline V gene. This CDR3 is built from 13 residues. V lost 4 bases and J 0 bases, leaving 6 bases between the germline ends. In nucleotides, the CDR3 is TGTGCCAGCAGTGTTTATTACCAAGAGACCCAGTACTTC. It encodes CASSVYYQETQYF.